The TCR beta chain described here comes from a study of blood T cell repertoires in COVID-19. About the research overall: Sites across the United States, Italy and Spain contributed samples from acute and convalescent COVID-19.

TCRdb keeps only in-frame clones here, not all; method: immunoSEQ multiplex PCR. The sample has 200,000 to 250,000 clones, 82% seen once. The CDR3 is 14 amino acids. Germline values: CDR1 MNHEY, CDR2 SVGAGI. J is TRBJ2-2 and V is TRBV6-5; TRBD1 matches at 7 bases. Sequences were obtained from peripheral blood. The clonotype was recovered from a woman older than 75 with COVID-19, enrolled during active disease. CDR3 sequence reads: CTLSRDSGTGELFF. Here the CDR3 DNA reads TGTACCCTAAGTAGGGACAGTGGAACCGGGGAGCTGTTTTTT.